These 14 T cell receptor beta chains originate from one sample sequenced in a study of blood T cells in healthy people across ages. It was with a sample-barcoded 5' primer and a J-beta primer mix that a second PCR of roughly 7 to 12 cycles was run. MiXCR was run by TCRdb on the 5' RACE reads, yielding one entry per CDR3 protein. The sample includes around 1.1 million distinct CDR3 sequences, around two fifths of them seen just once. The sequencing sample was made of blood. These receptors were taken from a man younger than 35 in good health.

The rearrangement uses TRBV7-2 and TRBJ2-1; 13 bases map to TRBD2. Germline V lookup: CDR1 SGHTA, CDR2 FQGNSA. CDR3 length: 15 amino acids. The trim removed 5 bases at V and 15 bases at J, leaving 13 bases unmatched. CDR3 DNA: TGTGCCAGCAGCAAAGAGGTCGGACTAGCGGGAGTTTTGTTCTTC. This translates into CASSKEVGLAGVLFF.

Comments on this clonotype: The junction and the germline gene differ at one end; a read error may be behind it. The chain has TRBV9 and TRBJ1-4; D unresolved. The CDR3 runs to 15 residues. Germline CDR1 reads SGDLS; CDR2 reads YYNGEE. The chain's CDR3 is CASGVDEGINEKLFF. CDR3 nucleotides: TGTGCCAGCGGCGTAGACGAGGGAATCAATGAAAAACTGTTTTTT.

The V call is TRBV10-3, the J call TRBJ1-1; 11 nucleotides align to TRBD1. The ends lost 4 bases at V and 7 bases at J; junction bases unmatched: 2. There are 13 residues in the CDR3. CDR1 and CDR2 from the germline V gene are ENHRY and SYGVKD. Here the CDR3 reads CAISGTGGDEAFF. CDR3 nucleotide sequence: TGTGCCATCAGTGGGACAGGGGGCGATGAAGCTTTCTTT.

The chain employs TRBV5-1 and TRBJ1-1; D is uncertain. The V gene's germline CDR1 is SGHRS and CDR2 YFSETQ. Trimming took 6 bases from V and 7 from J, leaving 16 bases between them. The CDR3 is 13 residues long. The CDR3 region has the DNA TGCGCCAGCAACCTGGCTTCGGGCAATGAAGCTTTCTTT. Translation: CASNLASGNEAFF. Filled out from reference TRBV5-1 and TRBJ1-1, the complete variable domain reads KAGVTQTPRYLIKTRGQQVTLSCSPISGHRSVSWYQQTPGQGLQFLFEYFSETQRNKGNFPGRFSGRQFSNSRSEMNVSTLELGDSALYLCASNLASGNEAFFGQGTRLTVV.

CDR3 sequence: CASSFAGREQYF. The CDR3 DNA is TGTGCCAGCAGTTTTGCGGGTCGCGAGCAGTACTTC. The rearrangement links TRBV27 to TRBJ2-5; D might be TRBD2 (5 bases). The DNA end lines up better with TRBJ2-7; the J call may be wrong. The CDR3 is made up of 12 amino acids. Germline CDR1 MNHEY, CDR2 SMNVEV (reference sequence).

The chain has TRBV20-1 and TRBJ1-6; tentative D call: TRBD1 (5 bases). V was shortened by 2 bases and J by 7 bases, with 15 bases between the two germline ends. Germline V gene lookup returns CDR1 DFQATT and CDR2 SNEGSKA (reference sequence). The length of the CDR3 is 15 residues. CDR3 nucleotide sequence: TGCAGTGCTAGACGGACTGGGACGCGGAATTCACCCCTCCACTTT. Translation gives CSARRTGTRNSPLHF.

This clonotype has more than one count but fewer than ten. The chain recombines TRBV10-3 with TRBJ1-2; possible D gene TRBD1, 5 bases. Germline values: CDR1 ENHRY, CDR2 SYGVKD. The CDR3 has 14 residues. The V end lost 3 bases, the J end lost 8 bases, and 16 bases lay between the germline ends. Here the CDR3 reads CAISDRDGFDGYTF. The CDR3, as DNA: TGTGCCATCAGTGATCGGGACGGCTTTGACGGCTACACCTTC.

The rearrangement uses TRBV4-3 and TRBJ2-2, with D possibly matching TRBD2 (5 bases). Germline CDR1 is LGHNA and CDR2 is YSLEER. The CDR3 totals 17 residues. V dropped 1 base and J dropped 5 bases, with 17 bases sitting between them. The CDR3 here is CASSQAFGERVTGELFF. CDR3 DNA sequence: TGCGCCAGCAGCCAAGCCTTCGGGGAGCGAGTTACCGGGGAGCTGTTTTTT.

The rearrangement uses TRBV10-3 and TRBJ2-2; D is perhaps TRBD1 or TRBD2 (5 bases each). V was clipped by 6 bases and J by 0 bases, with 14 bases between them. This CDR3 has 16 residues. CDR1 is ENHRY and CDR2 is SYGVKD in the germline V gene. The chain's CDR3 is CAISGPGTANTGELFF. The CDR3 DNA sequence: TGTGCCATCAGCGGGCCTGGGACGGCGAACACCGGGGAGCTGTTTTTT.

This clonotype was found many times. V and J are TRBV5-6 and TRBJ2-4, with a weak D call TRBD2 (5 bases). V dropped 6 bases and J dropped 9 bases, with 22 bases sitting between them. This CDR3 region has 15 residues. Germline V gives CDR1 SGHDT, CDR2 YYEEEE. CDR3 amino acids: CASKPGILGVGIQYF. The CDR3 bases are TGTGCCAGCAAACCGGGGATACTAGGAGTCGGCATTCAGTACTTC.

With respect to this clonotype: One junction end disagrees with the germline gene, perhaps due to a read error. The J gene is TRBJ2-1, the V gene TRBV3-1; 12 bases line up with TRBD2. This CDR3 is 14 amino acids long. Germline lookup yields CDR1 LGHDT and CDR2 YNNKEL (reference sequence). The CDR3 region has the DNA TGTACCAGCAGCCAACAAAGACTAGCGGGGGAACAGTTCTTC. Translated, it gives CTSSQQRLAGEQFF.

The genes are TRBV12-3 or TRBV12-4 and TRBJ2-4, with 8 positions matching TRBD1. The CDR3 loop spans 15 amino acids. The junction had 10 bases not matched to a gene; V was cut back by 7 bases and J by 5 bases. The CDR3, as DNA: TGTGCCAGCACCCAATCGACAGGGGCTCAAAACATTCAGTACTTC. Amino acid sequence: CASTQSTGAQNIQYF.

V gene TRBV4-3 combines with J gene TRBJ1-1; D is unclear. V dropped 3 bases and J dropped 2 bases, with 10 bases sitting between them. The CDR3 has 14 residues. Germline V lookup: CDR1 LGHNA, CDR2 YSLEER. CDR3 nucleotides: TGCGCCAGCAGCCAGTATCAGGTAAACACTGAAGCTTTCTTT. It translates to CASSQYQVNTEAFF.

The CDR3 here is CASSSPGTSLYEQYF. The CDR3, as DNA: TGCGCCAGCAGCTCCCCCGGGACTAGCCTTTACGAGCAGTACTTC. This sequence joins TRBV5-1 and TRBJ2-7; TRBD2 agrees at 9 bases. This CDR3 has 15 residues. Germline lookup yields CDR1 SGHRS and CDR2 YFSETQ. Trimming cost V 3 bases and J 4 bases; bases outside gene matches: 8.